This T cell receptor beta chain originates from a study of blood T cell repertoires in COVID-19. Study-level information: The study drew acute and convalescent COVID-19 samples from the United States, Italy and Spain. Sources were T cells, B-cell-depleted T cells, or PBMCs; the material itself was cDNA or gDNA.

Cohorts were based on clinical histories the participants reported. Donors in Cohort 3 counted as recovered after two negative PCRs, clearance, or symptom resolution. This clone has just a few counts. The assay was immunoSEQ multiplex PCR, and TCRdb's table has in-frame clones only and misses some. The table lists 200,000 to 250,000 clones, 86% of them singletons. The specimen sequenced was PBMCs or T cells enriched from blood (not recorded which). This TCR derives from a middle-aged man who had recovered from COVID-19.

CDR3 coding DNA: TGTGCCAGCAGCCCGACGACAGGACCCTCTGGAAACACCATATATTTT. Its protein is CASSPTTGPSGNTIYF. This rearrangement joins TRBV7-2 to TRBJ1-3, with a possible D match to TRBD1 (6 bases). Trimming removed 5 bases from V and 0 bases from J, with 14 bases in between. The CDR3 extends over 16 amino acids. The germline V gene encodes CDR1 SGHTA and CDR2 FQGNSA.